This T cell receptor beta chain is drawn from a study of cytomegalovirus exposure and HLA in healthy donors. Vbeta (60) and Jbeta (13) primers were used in the PCR. The data were produced by immunoSEQ multiplex PCR, yet TCRdb's version contains in-frame clones alone and is incomplete. The sample shows approximately 120,000 clones, about 78% of them seen only once. This CDR3 contains 14 residues. Germline CDR1 is SNHLY and CDR2 is FYNNEI. V was clipped by 7 bases and J by 3 bases; unmatched bases: 5. Sequencing was done on a sample of PBMCs. The chain employs TRBV2 and TRBJ2-4; 8 bases fit TRBD1. The source is a woman in her forties in good health and CMV-seropositive. The CDR3 region is CASTTGGGKNIQYF. The CDR3 bases are TGTGCCAGCACCACAGGGGGTGGCAAAAACATTCAGTACTTC.